This T cell receptor beta chain was obtained from a study of blood T cell repertoires in COVID-19 (dated by TCRdb to the early 2020s). Concerning the study at large: Samples from collaborators originated in the United States, Italy and Spain and spanned both the acute and convalescent phases of COVID-19. The dataset comprised deeply sampled blood TCRbeta repertoires from subjects exposed to, actively infected with, or recovered from COVID-19. A de-identified subject ID, COVID-19 status, age in years and sex were almost always included in the sample metadata. Where available, HLA class I and class II types were taken from metadata supplied by the sample provider and were not determined by assay-based typing. The prospective study material was composed of cDNA or gDNA derived from T cells, B-cell-depleted T cells, or PBMCs. The repertoires were made available in a free public database intended to serve as a resource for research on the immune response to SARS-CoV-2. The samples were drawn from the first 160 participants of the ongoing ImmuneRACE study and from 1,254 subjects provided by 6 global collaborators. What the research found in general, with its limitations: Clinical and demographic metadata were provided uncurated, with the amount varying by source and participant.

Its CDR3 holds 13 amino acids, cysteine through phenylalanine. CDR3 DNA only is kept here, 39 bases in frame from base 1. CDR1 WNHNN and CDR2 SYGVQD are derived from the germline V gene (reference sequence). V loses 2 bases, J loses 3 bases, and the germline ends lie 8 bases apart. The immunoSEQ Assay, a bias-controlled multiplex PCR, was used to amplify TCRbeta CDR3 regions from genomic DNA. The paper's processing steps were these. The number of nucleated cells in each sample was estimated by amplification of reference gene primers within the assay. To quantify the absolute abundance of each unique TCRbeta CDR3 rearrangement, sequence reads were collapsed and filtered. For each sample, productive Simpson clonality was calculated as the square root of Simpson's diversity index across productive rearrangements. Here the immuneACCESS table is served through TCRdb, limited to in-frame sequences with V and J called. Missing clones are a known gap in these copies; in checked studies unresolved V genes cover under half, and the rest lacks a known reason. V and J calls and clone size are as listed in that table; D and trimming were resolved from the DNA. This sample gives 50,000 or so clones in total; approximately 84% of them show up just once. The biggest ten clones account for 25% to 30% of the sample.

This clone was seen a handful of times. Its antigen has not been determined. No base-level quality is on record; no much larger clone is a single base apart. The collaborating institutions used their own protocols to collect whole blood in K2EDTA tubes. For TCRbeta analysis, collaborators shipped samples as frozen whole blood, isolated PBMCs, or DNA extracted from either of those sample types. Sequencing was carried out using peripheral blood. The TCR comes from a human donor in a cohort sampled during active COVID-19. Here the chain combines TRBV10-1 and TRBJ2-7, with no D gene named confidently. In nucleotides, the sequence is TGCGCCAGCAGTGAGGCACATAACTACGAGCAGTACTTC. It is translated as CASSEAHNYEQYF.